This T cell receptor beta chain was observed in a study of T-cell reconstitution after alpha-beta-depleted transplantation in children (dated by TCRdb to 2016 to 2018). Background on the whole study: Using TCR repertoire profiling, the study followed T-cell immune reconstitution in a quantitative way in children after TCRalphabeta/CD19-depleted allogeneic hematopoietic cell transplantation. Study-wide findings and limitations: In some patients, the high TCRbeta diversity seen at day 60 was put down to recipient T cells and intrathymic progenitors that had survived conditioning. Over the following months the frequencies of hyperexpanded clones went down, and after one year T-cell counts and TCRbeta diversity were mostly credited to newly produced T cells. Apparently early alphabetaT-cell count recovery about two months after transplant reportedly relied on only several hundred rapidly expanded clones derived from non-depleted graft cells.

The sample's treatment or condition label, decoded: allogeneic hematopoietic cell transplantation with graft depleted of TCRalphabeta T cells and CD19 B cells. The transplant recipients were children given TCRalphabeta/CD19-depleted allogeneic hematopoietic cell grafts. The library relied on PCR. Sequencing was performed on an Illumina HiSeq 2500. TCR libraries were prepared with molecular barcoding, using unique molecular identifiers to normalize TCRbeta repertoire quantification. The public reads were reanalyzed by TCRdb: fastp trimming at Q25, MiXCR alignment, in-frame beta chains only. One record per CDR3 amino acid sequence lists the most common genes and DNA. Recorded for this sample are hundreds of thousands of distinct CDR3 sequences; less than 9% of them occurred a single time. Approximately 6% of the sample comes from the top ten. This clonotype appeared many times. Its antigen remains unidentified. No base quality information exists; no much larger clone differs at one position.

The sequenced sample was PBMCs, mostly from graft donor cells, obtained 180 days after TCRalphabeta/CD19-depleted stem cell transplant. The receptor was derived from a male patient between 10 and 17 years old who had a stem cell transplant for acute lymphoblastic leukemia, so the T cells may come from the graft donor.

The DNA reads as follows: TGTGCCAGCAGTTTACTCAGGGGAAATGGCTACACCTTC. It translates to CASSLLRGNGYTF. The V and J segments used are TRBV12-3 or TRBV12-4 and TRBJ1-2; a tentative D match to TRBD1 spans 6 bases. The CDR3 goes from the cysteine to the phenylalanine over 13 residues. Only CDR3 DNA is held: 39 bases, read in frame from base 1. Trimming removed 2 bases from V and 6 bases from J, leaving 10 bases between the germline ends.